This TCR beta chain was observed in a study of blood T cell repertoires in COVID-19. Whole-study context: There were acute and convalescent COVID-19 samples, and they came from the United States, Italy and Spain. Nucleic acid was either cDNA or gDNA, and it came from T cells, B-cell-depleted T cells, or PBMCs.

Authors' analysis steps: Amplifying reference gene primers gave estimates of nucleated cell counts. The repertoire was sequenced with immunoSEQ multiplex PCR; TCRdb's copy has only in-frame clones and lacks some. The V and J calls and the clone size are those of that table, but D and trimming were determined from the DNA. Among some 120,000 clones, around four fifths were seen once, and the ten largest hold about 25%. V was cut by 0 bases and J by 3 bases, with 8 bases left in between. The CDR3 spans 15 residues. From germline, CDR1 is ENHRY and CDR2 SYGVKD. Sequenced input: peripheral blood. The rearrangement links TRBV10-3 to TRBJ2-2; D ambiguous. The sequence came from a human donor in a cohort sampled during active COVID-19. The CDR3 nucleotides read TGTGCCATCAGTGAGTCGGGCTCCCACACCGGGGAGCTGTTTTTT. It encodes CAISESGSHTGELFF.